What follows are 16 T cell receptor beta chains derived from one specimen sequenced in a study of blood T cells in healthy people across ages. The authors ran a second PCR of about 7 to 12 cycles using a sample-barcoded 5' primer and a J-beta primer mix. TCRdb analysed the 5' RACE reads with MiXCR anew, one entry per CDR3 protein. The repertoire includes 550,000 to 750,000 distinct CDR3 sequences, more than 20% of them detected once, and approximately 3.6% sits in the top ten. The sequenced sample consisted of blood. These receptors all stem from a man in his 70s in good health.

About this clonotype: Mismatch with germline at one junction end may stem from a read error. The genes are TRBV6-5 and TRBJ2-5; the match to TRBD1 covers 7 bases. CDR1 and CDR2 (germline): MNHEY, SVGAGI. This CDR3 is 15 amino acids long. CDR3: CASSLSLTGSYEQCF. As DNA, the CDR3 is TGTGCCAGCAGCCTTTCATTGACAGGGAGCTACGAGCAGTGCTTC.

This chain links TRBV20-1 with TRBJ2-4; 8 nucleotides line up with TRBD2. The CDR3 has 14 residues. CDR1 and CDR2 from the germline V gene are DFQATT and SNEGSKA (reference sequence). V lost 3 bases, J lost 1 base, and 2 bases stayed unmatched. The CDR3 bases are TGCAGTGCTAGCGGCGGGAGGGCCAAAAACATTCAGTACTTC. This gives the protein CSASGGRAKNIQYF.

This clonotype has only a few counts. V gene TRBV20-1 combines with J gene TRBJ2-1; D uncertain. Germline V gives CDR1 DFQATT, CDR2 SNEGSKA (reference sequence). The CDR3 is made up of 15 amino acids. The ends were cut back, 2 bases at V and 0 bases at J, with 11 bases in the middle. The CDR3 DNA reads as TGCAGTGCTAGACCCGCGGTCTCCTCCTACAATGAGCAGTTCTTC. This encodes CSARPAVSSYNEQFF.

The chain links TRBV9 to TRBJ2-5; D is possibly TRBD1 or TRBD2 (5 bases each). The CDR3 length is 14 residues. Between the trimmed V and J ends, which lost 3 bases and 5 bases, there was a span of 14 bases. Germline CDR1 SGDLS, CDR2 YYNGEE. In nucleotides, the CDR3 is TGTGCCAGCAGCGCCATCGAGGGGCTGGAGACCCAGTACTTC. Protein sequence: CASSAIEGLETQYF.

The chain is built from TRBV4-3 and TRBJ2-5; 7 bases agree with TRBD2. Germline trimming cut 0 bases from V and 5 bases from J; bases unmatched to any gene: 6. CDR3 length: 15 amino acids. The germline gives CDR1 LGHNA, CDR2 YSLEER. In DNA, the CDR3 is TGCGCCAGCAGCCAAGATTATGGCGGGAGTGAGACCCAGTACTTC. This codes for CASSQDYGGSETQYF.

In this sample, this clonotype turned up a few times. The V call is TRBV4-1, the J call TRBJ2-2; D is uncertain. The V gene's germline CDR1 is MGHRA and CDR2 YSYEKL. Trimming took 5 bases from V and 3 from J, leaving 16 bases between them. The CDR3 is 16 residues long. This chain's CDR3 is CASSDTSFRDTGELFF. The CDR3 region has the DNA TGCGCCAGCAGCGACACCTCCTTTCGGGACACCGGGGAGCTGTTTTTT.

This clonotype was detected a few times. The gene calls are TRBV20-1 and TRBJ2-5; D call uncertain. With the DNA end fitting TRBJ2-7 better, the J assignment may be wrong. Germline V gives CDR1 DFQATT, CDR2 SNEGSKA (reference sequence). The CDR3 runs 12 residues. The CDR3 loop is CSARKNSYEQYF. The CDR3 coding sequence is TGCAGTGCTAGAAAAAACTCCTACGAGCAGTACTTC.

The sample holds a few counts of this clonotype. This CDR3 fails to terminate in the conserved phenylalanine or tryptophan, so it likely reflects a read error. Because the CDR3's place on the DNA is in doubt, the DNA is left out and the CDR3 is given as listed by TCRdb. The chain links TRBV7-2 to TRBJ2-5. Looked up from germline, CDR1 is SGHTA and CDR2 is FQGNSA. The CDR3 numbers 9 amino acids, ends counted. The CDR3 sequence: CASSLPYPL.

CDR3 sequence: CASSQGQGSSGANVLTF. The CDR3 region has the DNA TGCGCCAGCAGCCAAGGACAGGGAAGCTCTGGGGCCAACGTCCTGACTTTC. V and J are TRBV4-1 and TRBJ2-6; the match to TRBD1 covers 7 bases. CDR3 length equals 17 residues. After removal of 1 base from V and 0 bases from J, the junction contained 3 bases not matched to a gene. From germline, CDR1 is MGHRA and CDR2 YSYEKL.

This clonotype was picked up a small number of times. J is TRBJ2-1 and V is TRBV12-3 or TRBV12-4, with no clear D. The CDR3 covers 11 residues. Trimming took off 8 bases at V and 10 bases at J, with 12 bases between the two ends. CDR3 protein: CASATHGEQFF. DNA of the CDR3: TGTGCCAGCGCTACACACGGGGAGCAGTTCTTC.

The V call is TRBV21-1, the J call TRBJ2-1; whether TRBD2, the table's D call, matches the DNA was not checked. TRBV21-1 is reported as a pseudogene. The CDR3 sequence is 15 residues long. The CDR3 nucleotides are TGTGCCATCATAAAAGCGGGAGGTGACTACAATGAGCAGTTCTTC. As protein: CAIIKAGGDYNEQFF.

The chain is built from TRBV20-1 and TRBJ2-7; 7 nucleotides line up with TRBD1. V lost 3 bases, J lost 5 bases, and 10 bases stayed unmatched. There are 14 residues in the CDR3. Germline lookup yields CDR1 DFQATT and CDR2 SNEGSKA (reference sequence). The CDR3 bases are TGCAGTGCTAGTCAAGGGGGCAGTTTGGACGAGCAGTACTTC. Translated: CSASQGGSLDEQYF.

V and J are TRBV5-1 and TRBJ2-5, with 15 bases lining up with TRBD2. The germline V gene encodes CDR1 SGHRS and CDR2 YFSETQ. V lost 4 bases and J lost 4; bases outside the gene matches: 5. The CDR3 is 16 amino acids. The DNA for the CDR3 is TGCGCCAGCAGCCCAATGGGACTAGCGGGAGGAGAGACCCAGTACTTC. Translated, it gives CASSPMGLAGGETQYF. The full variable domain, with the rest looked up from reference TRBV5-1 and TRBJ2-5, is KAGVTQTPRYLIKTRGQQVTLSCSPISGHRSVSWYQQTPGQGLQFLFEYFSETQRNKGNFPGRFSGRQFSNSRSEMNVSTLELGDSALYLCASSPMGLAGGETQYFGPGTRLLVL.

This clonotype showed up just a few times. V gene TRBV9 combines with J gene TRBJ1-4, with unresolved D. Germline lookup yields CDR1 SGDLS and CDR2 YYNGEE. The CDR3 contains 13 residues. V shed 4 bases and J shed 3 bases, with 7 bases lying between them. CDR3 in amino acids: CASSPPANEKLFF. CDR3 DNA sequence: TGTGCCAGCAGCCCCCCAGCTAATGAAAAACTGTTTTTT.

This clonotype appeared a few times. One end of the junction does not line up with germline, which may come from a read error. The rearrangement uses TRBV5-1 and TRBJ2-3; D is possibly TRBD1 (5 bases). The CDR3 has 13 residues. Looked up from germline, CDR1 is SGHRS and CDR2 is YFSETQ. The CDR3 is CACSLGGTDTQYF. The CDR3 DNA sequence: TGCGCCTGCAGCCTAGGGGGCACAGATACGCAGTATTTT.

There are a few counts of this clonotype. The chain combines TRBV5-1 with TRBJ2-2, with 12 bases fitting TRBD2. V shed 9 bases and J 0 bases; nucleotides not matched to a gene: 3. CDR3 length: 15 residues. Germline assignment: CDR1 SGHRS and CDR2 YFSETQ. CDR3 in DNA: TGCGCCACCGGACTAGCGGGACCGAACACCGGGGAGCTGTTTTTT. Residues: CATGLAGPNTGELFF.